The 10 T cell receptor beta chains reported below all come from one sample, sequenced in a study of human T cells and chemical hapten exposure. As to time point: patch test 2, 6 weeks after DPC sensitization. Sample treatment: therapeutic diphenylcyclopropenone sensitization with weekly scalp DPC. MiXCR, run by TCRdb on the RACE reads, gives a single entry per CDR3 protein. The sample holds 65,000 to 95,000 distinct CDR3 sequences, 6.5% to 8% seen once. Here the sequenced sample was whole blood, taken in connection with sensitization to the hapten diphenylcyclopropenone (DPC). These receptors were collected from a woman in her twenties or thirties with alopecia areata. Some clones in this sample may be carry-over from other donors' samples.

The chain is built from TRBV19 and TRBJ2-6; TRBD1 aligns across 8 bases. This CDR3 has 21 amino acids. The germline gives CDR1 LNHDA, CDR2 SQIVND (reference sequence). Trimming took 4 bases from V and 0 from J; bases not matched to a gene: 17. The CDR3 loop is CASSTLPRLGTGYSGANVLTF. In nucleotides, the CDR3 is TGTGCCAGTAGTACCCTCCCAAGGCTCGGGACAGGTTACTCTGGGGCCAACGTCCTGACTTTC.

This rearrangement joins TRBV20-1 to TRBJ2-3; TRBD1 matches 7 bases. The ends lost 6 bases at V and 5 bases at J; junction bases unmatched: 11. The CDR3 is 14 amino acids. Germline assignment: CDR1 DFQATT and CDR2 SNEGSKA (reference sequence). The chain's CDR3 is CSAVGDRVGDTQYF. CDR3 DNA sequence: TGCAGTGCGGTTGGAGACAGGGTTGGAGATACGCAGTATTTT.

V usage is TRBV29-1 and J usage is TRBJ1-1, with 10 bases matching TRBD1. Trimming took 7 bases from V and 4 from J; bases not matched to a gene: 9. The CDR3 totals 14 residues. Germline assignment: CDR1 SQVTM and CDR2 ANQGSEA. The CDR3 coding sequence is TGCAGCGGCGAGACAGGGGGCTCGGGCACTGAAGCTTTCTTT. This translates into CSGETGGSGTEAFF.

This clonotype was seen many times. The gene calls are TRBV10-3 and TRBJ2-7; perhaps TRBD2 as D (7 bases). Trimming removed 6 bases from V and 2 bases from J, with 17 bases in between. The CDR3 is 15 residues long. Germline V gene lookup returns CDR1 ENHRY and CDR2 SYGVKD. Here the CDR3 reads CAISSVGGGAYEQYF. CDR3 nucleotides: TGTGCCATCAGCTCCGTGGGCGGGGGCGCCTACGAGCAGTACTTC.

This clonotype was observed at least ten times. The V gene is TRBV5-4, the J gene TRBJ2-7; D gene unclear. The ends were cut back, 0 bases at V and 0 bases at J, with 7 bases in the middle. This CDR3 spans 14 amino acids. Germline V gives CDR1 SGHNT, CDR2 YYREEE (reference sequence). The DNA of the CDR3 is TGTGCCAGCAGCTTGGGACGGTACTCCTACGAGCAGTACTTC. Protein: CASSLGRYSYEQYF.

This clonotype was found many times. J is TRBJ2-5 and V is TRBV29-1; 7 bases line up with TRBD1. After removal of 7 bases from V and 2 bases from J, the junction contained 4 bases not matched to a gene. CDR3 length equals 12 residues. CDR1 is SQVTM, CDR2 ANQGSEA, per germline. Here the CDR3 reads CSAVDRQETQYF. In DNA, the CDR3 is TGCAGCGCCGTGGACAGGCAAGAGACCCAGTACTTC.

This clonotype was observed a few times. The genes are TRBV5-1 and TRBJ2-3; D is unclear. The V end was cut by 2 bases, the J end by 0 bases, with 7 bases between. CDR1 SGHRS and CDR2 YFSETQ come from the germline V gene. CDR3 size: 14 residues. Here the CDR3 reads CASSFGSSTDTQYF. The CDR3, as DNA: TGCGCCAGCAGCTTCGGCTCTAGCACAGATACGCAGTATTTT.

This chain uses TRBV28 with TRBJ1-3; D is unresolved. Trimming stripped 1 base from V and 0 bases from J, with 13 bases between. In germline, CDR1 is MDHEN, CDR2 SYDVKM. The CDR3 sequence is 17 residues long. For the CDR3, the DNA is TGTGCCAGCAGTTTATTCCCCATGGGGAGCTCTGGAAACACCATATATTTT. Residues: CASSLFPMGSSGNTIYF.

This clonotype was counted many times. J is TRBJ2-6 and V is TRBV19, with D unresolved. V shed 2 bases and J shed 2 bases, with 7 bases lying between them. CDR1 LNHDA and CDR2 SQIVND come from the germline V gene (reference sequence). This CDR3 is 15 amino acids long. CDR3 coding DNA: TGTGCCAGTAGTATATCGAATCCTGGGGCCAACGTCCTGACTTTC. It translates to CASSISNPGANVLTF.

This clonotype was counted at least ten times. V gene TRBV7-6 combines with J gene TRBJ2-3; D is unclear. V was trimmed by 0 bases and J by 0 bases, leaving 7 bases between them. The CDR3 consists of 15 residues. Germline values: CDR1 SGHVS, CDR2 FNYEAQ. CDR3 sequence (DNA): TGTGCCAGCAGCTTAGCAGGAACTAGCACAGATACGCAGTATTTT. Its protein is CASSLAGTSTDTQYF.